A single sample is the source of the 10 T cell receptor beta chains below, sequenced in a study of blood T cell repertoires in COVID-19. Libraries were prepared by immunoSEQ multiplex PCR; TCRdb keeps only in-frame clonotypes and omits some of them. The profile shows about 80,000 clones, roughly 78% of them singletons. Sequencing was done on a sample of peripheral blood. These receptors were taken from a man in his 60s with acute or convalescent COVID-19.

The chain is built from TRBV7-2 and TRBJ1-1; the D gene is possibly TRBD1 (5 bases). In germline, CDR1 is SGHTA, CDR2 FQGNSA. The germline V and J ends were trimmed by 1 base and 1 base, with 10 bases remaining between them. The length of the CDR3 is 15 residues. The CDR3 DNA sequence: TGTGCCAGCAGCTTAGGTGGGGGGGAGAACACTGAAGCTTTCTTT. Translating it yields CASSLGGGENTEAFF.

In this sample, this clone turned up once. This rearrangement joins TRBV28 to TRBJ1-2, with 8 bases identical to TRBD1. The germline gives CDR1 MDHEN, CDR2 SYDVKM. The CDR3 consists of 15 residues. With 5 bases clipped from V and 8 bases from J, the junction kept 13 bases outside the gene matches. CDR3: CASSTPGQGRGGYTF. CDR3 DNA: TGTGCCAGCAGTACTCCCGGACAGGGTCGGGGAGGCTACACCTTC.

The rearrangement joins TRBV7-2 to TRBJ2-2; 9 bases are shared with TRBD2. This CDR3 is built from 17 residues. Germline V CDR1 and CDR2: SGHTA, FQGNSA. V dropped 2 bases and J dropped 5; count of bases not matched to a gene: 9. This CDR3 is CASSLSPRGGQTGELFF. The DNA for the CDR3 is TGTGCCAGCAGCTTATCTCCGCGGGGGGGCCAAACCGGGGAGCTGTTTTTT.

The chain employs TRBV7-9 and TRBJ1-4; the match to TRBD1 covers 8 bases. CDR1 and CDR2 from the germline V gene are SEHNR and FQNEAQ (reference sequence). Trimming took 6 bases from V and 5 from J; bases not matched to a gene: 8. The CDR3 is 15 amino acids. The CDR3 here is CASSSSTGVNEKLFF. CDR3 sequence (DNA): TGTGCCAGCAGTTCGTCGACAGGGGTAAATGAAAAACTGTTTTTT.

The chain combines TRBV18 with TRBJ1-5, with a weak D call TRBD1 (6 bases). Trimming took 4 bases from V and 3 from J, leaving 28 bases between them. This CDR3 has 20 amino acids. The germline V gene encodes CDR1 KGHSH and CDR2 LQKENI. The DNA of the CDR3 is TGTGCCAGCTCACTTTTGCCCCCTAAGGGGGGGCCCCTTCTCAATCAGCCCCAGCATTTT. Residues: CASSLLPPKGGPLLNQPQHF.

This chain connects TRBV7-9 to TRBJ1-1; D is undetermined. V lost 5 bases to trimming and J lost 1 base, with 11 bases between them. CDR1 SEHNR and CDR2 FQNEAQ come from the germline V gene (reference sequence). CDR3 length equals 14 residues. The CDR3 protein is CASSHEVRNTEAFF. Here the CDR3 DNA reads TGTGCCAGCAGCCACGAGGTTCGGAACACTGAAGCTTTCTTT. Full variable domain (rest looked up from reference TRBV7-9 and TRBJ1-1): DTGVSQNPRHKITKRGQNVTFRCDPISEHNRLYWYRQTLGQGPEFLTYFQNEAQLEKSRLLSDRFSAERPKGSFSTLEIQRTEQGDSAMYLCASSHEVRNTEAFFGQGTRLTVV.

The chain combines TRBV28 with TRBJ1-4; 8 bases are a match to TRBD1. J was trimmed by 6 bases and V by 3 bases; bases with no gene match: 3. Per germline, CDR1 MDHEN and CDR2 SYDVKM. The CDR3 is 14 residues long. The CDR3 region is CASSFSGGDEKLFF. The CDR3 nucleotides are TGTGCCAGCAGTTTTTCAGGGGGCGATGAAAAACTGTTTTTT. The full variable domain, in which reference TRBV28 and TRBJ1-4 provide the parts outside the CDR3, is DVKVTQSSRYLVKRTGEKVFLECVQDMDHENMFWYRQDPGLGLRLIYFSYDVKMKEKGDIPEGYSVSREKKERFSLILESASTNQTSMYLCASSFSGGDEKLFFGSGTQLSVL.

The V gene is TRBV6-4, the J gene TRBJ1-1; D gene unclear. This CDR3 is 13 amino acids long. Germline lookup yields CDR1 MRHNA and CDR2 SNTAGT. V was pared by 4 bases and J by 6 bases, with 12 bases between. DNA for the CDR3: TGTGCCAGCAGTGTCACGAGAGGGTCTGAAGCTTTCTTT. Protein: CASSVTRGSEAFF.

The chain recombines TRBV5-8 with TRBJ2-3; 9 nucleotides line up with TRBD1. Trimming took 4 bases from V and 2 from J; bases not matched to a gene: 5. The germline V gene encodes CDR1 SGHTS and CDR2 YDEGEE. The CDR3 length is 15 residues. In nucleotides, the CDR3 is TGTGCCAGCAGCGTGGGACAGGGATCCACAGATACGCAGTATTTT. Its protein is CASSVGQGSTDTQYF.

There are a few counts of this clone. As DNA, the CDR3 is TGTGCCAGCACCAGGACAGGGCGGAGTTCACCCCTCCACTTT. It specifies CASTRTGRSSPLHF. The rearrangement uses TRBV6-5 and TRBJ1-6; 8 nucleotides align to TRBD1. Trimming cost V 7 bases and J 9 bases; bases outside gene matches: 8. This CDR3 has 14 residues. From germline, CDR1 is MNHEY and CDR2 SVGAGI.